This TCR beta chain was sequenced for a study of shared clonotypes between healthy human individuals. Concerning this clone itself: What it binds is unknown.

Splitting of each subset's genomic DNA was done evenly across several immunoSEQ plates. In the original analysis: ImmunoSEQ output held junction-only sequences without quality scores, so filtering differed. Assay used: immunoSEQ multiplex PCR; TCRdb lists only in-frame clones, some missing. The V and J calls and the clone size are those of that table, but D and trimming were determined from the DNA. The sample lists 2 million to 2.5 million clones; roughly 90% were seen once. Whole-study findings and limits: Limited genetic and exposure-history diversity came from having few donors.

The TCR originated in a young man in good health. Some clones in this sample may be carry-over from other donors' samples. Sequenced: naive CD4+ T cells from PBMCs. Subset denoted: CD45RA+ positively selected.

CDR3 DNA sequence: TGTGCCGGCCGGGGGGGACTTTGGAACATTCAGTACTTC. Protein: CAGRGGLWNIQYF. This rearrangement joins TRBV21-1 to TRBJ2-4; the tabulated D call, TRBD2, remains unverified against the DNA. TRBV21-1 is a pseudogene. The CDR3 consists of 13 residues.